These 17 T cell receptor beta chains originate from one sample sequenced in a study of cytomegalovirus exposure and HLA in healthy donors (dated by TCRdb to about 2017). Libraries were constructed by the immunoSEQ multiplex PCR assay. Imported from immuneACCESS, the table was reduced by TCRdb to in-frame sequences with V and J called. These copies leave out some clones; in studies compared against another copy, an unresolved V gene accounts for under half, and the cause of the remainder is not known. The sample table shows roughly 180,000 clones, and approximately 86% are seen once. The ten most abundant clones make up approximately 7% of the sample. Sequencing input: PBMCs. The receptors were sampled from a man aged 25-40 years in good health and CMV-seropositive.

V is TRBV18 and J is TRBJ2-7; D may match TRBD1 or TRBD2 (5 bases each). There are 14 residues in the CDR3. Trimming took off 6 bases at V and 1 base at J, with 13 bases between the two ends. CDR1 is KGHSH, CDR2 LQKENI, per germline. The CDR3 here is CASSPGTESYEQYF. The CDR3, as DNA: TGTGCCAGCTCCCCAGGGACGGAATCCTACGAGCAGTACTTC.

The chain links TRBV6-1 to TRBJ2-7; possibly TRBD1 for D (6 bases). Trimming left V 4 bases short and J 3 bases short, with 16 bases between. This CDR3 is built from 15 residues. Germline assignment: CDR1 MNHNS and CDR2 SASEGT. CDR3 amino acids: CASSVRRQANYEQYF. CDR3 nucleotide sequence: TGTGCCAGCAGTGTCAGGAGACAGGCCAACTACGAGCAGTACTTC.

As to this clone: The junction shows a germline mismatch at one end, possibly a read error. The J gene is TRBJ2-2, the V gene TRBV5-1, with 9 nucleotides matching TRBD1. CDR3 length equals 16 residues. CDR1 is SGHRS, CDR2 YFSETQ, per germline. CDR3 region: CASSLDRGPNTGELFF. The CDR3 bases are TGCGCCAGCAGTTTGGACAGGGGACCGAACACCGGGGAGCTGTTTTTT. Full variable domain (remainder filled in from reference TRBV5-1 and TRBJ2-2): KAGVTQTPRYLIKTRGQQVTLSCSPISGHRSVSWYQQTPGQGLQFLFEYFSETQRNKGNFPGRFSGRQFSNSRSEMNVSTLELGDSALYLCASSLDRGPNTGELFFGEGSRLTVL.

This chain connects TRBV6-6 to TRBJ1-2, with a possible D match to TRBD1 (6 bases). The CDR3 runs 14 residues. In germline, CDR1 is MNHNY, CDR2 SVGAGI (reference sequence). V was trimmed by 6 bases and J by 4 bases, leaving 15 bases between them. The CDR3 here is CASSQDSVIYGYTF. In nucleotides, the CDR3 is TGTGCCAGCAGCCAGGACAGTGTCATCTATGGCTACACCTTC.

This clone was observed a handful of times. The gene calls are TRBV11-2 and TRBJ2-5; 8 bases match TRBD2. CDR1 is SGHAT, CDR2 FQNNGV, per germline. This CDR3 comprises 16 residues. After removal of 5 bases from V and 7 bases from J, the junction contained 15 bases not matched to a gene. The CDR3 reads CASSPSGGLRVGTQYF. CDR3 DNA: TGTGCCAGCAGCCCCAGCGGGGGCCTTCGAGTGGGGACCCAGTACTTC.

The CDR3 spells CASSWGPSGYEQYF. In DNA form, the CDR3 reads TGTGCCAGCAGCTGGGGCCCGTCGGGGTACGAGCAGTACTTC. The gene calls are TRBV5-6 and TRBJ2-7, with D possibly being TRBD1 or TRBD2 (5 bases each). The germline CDR1 and CDR2 sequences are SGHDT and YYEEEE. The ends were cut back, 3 bases at V and 4 bases at J, with 14 bases in the middle. This CDR3 spans 14 amino acids. The full variable domain, in which reference TRBV5-6 and TRBJ2-7 provide the parts outside the CDR3, is DAGVTQSPTHLIKTRGQQVTLRCSPKSGHDTVSWYQQALGQGPQFIFQYYEEEERQRGNFPDRFSGHQFPNYSSELNVNALLLGDSALYLCASSWGPSGYEQYFGPGTRLTVT.

The gene calls are TRBV30 and TRBJ2-7, with D tentatively TRBD1 or TRBD2 (5 bases each). Germline-derived CDR1 and CDR2 are GTSNPN and SVGIG (reference sequence). The CDR3 consists of 15 residues. The V gene lost 5 bases and the J gene lost 2 bases, with 19 bases spanning the gap. The CDR3 nucleotides are TGTGCCTGGGCCCCTCCCGGGACGGCGACCTACGAGCAGTACTTC. Residues: CAWAPPGTATYEQYF.

The chain combines TRBV6-1 with TRBJ1-4; D is possibly TRBD1 (6 bases). The CDR3 loop spans 15 amino acids. V was cut by 5 bases and J by 7 bases, with 17 bases left in between. CDR1 MNHNS and CDR2 SASEGT come from the germline V gene. CDR3 in DNA: TGTGCCAGCAGTACGACAGGACTCCCGACTGAAAAACTGTTTTTT. Translated, it gives CASSTTGLPTEKLFF.

The rearrangement uses TRBV7-3 and TRBJ2-2, with 7 positions matching TRBD1. Germline-derived CDR1 and CDR2 are SGHTA and FQGTGA. CDR3 size: 13 residues. V trimming: 5 bases; J trimming: 6 bases; junction bases outside the gene matches: 3. The CDR3 region has the DNA TGTGCCAGCAGCCCACAGGGGTCCGGGGAGCTGTTTTTT. Its protein is CASSPQGSGELFF.

The V call is TRBV6-5, the J call TRBJ2-5; 7 bases line up with TRBD1. The CDR3 is 15 amino acids. The J segment lost 2 bases and the V segment lost 5 bases, leaving 8 bases of the junction unmatched. The V gene's germline CDR1 is MNHEY and CDR2 SVGAGI. CDR3 residues: CASSNHRGGQETQYF. In nucleotides, the CDR3 is TGTGCCAGCAGTAACCACAGGGGTGGGCAAGAGACCCAGTACTTC.

This clone is a singleton in its sample. This sequence joins TRBV7-2 and TRBJ2-7; 9 nucleotides agree with TRBD2. The germline gives CDR1 SGHTA, CDR2 FQGNSA. V lost 0 bases to trimming and J lost 4 bases; unmatched junction nucleotides: 4. This CDR3 spans 15 amino acids. CDR3 sequence: CASSLATAGGYEQYF. Written as DNA, the CDR3 is TGTGCCAGCAGCTTAGCGACAGCGGGAGGTTACGAGCAGTACTTC.

V gene TRBV10-3 combines with J gene TRBJ2-1; D is perhaps TRBD1 (5 bases). The CDR3 runs 11 residues. The V and J ends lost 8 bases and 10 bases respectively, with 12 bases between them. Germline loops: CDR1 ENHRY, CDR2 SYGVKD. The CDR3 DNA is TGTGCCATCGGCTTAGCAGGGGAGCAGTTCTTC. This sequence encodes CAIGLAGEQFF.

V is TRBV6-5 and J is TRBJ1-6; 7 nucleotides align to TRBD1. The CDR3 has 16 amino acids. CDR1 and CDR2 from the germline V gene are MNHEY and SVGAGI. The trim removed 4 bases at V and 1 base at J, leaving 4 bases unmatched. The CDR3: CASSSGTVSYNSPLHF. The CDR3 DNA reads as TGTGCCAGCAGTTCCGGGACAGTATCCTATAATTCACCCCTCCACTTT.

This clone has just one count. V and J are TRBV2 and TRBJ1-4; the match to TRBD1 covers 8 bases. V lost 6 bases, J lost 7 bases, and 10 bases stayed unmatched. This CDR3 is built from 15 residues. Germline CDR1 SNHLY, CDR2 FYNNEI. The CDR3 spells CASSGQGLPVEKLFF. The CDR3 bases are TGTGCCAGCAGCGGACAGGGCTTGCCTGTTGAAAAACTGTTTTTT.

This rearrangement joins TRBV5-1 to TRBJ1-3; D possibly corresponds to TRBD1 (5 bases). Trimming took off 0 bases at V and 0 bases at J, with 10 bases between the two ends. The germline CDR1 and CDR2 sequences are SGHRS and YFSETQ. The CDR3 totals 16 residues. The CDR3 loop reads CASSLGGDSSGNTIYF. CDR3 sequence (DNA): TGCGCCAGCAGCTTGGGCGGTGACAGCTCTGGAAACACCATATATTTT.

This chain links TRBV10-2 with TRBJ2-1; maybe TRBD1 (7 bases). The CDR3 loop spans 13 amino acids. Germline CDR1 reads WSHSY; CDR2 reads SAAADI. V was clipped by 6 bases and J by 9 bases, with 15 bases between them. CDR3 sequence: CASSPPGGPEQFF. CDR3 nucleotide sequence: TGCGCCAGCAGCCCCCCAGGGGGGCCTGAGCAGTTCTTC.

This sequence joins TRBV2 and TRBJ1-5; tentative D call: TRBD1 (5 bases). The CDR3 has 13 residues. Germline V gene sequence: CDR1 SNHLY, CDR2 FYNNEI. Trimming took 6 bases from V and 5 from J, leaving 11 bases between them. The CDR3 coding sequence is TGTGCCAGCAGGGGACGGGGGGATCAGCCCCAGCATTTT. It specifies CASRGRGDQPQHF.